This T cell receptor beta chain was identified during a study of shared clonotypes between healthy human individuals. Clones were sequenced by immunoSEQ multiplex PCR, and TCRdb holds only the in-frame ones, with some missing. In the table there are about 520,000 clones, approximately 84% of which are singletons. This clone appeared many times. This sample includes further DNA sequences coding for the same CDR3. The V and J ends lost 0 bases and 5 bases respectively, with 8 bases between them. CDR3 size: 13 residues. Per germline, CDR1 SGHRS and CDR2 YFSETQ. The clonotype originates from a woman between 40 and 50 years old in good health. Some clones in this sample may be carry-over from other donors' samples. Sequencing input: PBMCs. The chain has TRBV5-1 and TRBJ2-5; D is ambiguous. The CDR3 reads CASSLAPLETQYF. The CDR3 bases are TGCGCCAGCAGCTTGGCCCCCCTGGAGACCCAGTACTTC. Complete variable domain (other parts from reference TRBV5-1 and TRBJ2-5): KAGVTQTPRYLIKTRGQQVTLSCSPISGHRSVSWYQQTPGQGLQFLFEYFSETQRNKGNFPGRFSGRQFSNSRSEMNVSTLELGDSALYLCASSLAPLETQYFGPGTRLLVL.